The T cell receptor (beta chain) described here comes from a study of blood T cell repertoires in COVID-19. On the study more broadly: Whether acute or convalescent, the COVID-19 samples came from the United States, Italy and Spain. T cells, B-cell-depleted T cells, or PBMCs supplied cDNA or gDNA.

Per the study methods: Nucleated cell counts were estimated from reference gene primer amplification. Data came from immunoSEQ multiplex PCR; TCRdb stores just in-frame clones and leaves some out. V and J calls and clone size are copied from that table; D and trimming were computed from the DNA. The table has approximately 400,000 clones, approximately 88% seen once. Germline-derived CDR1 and CDR2 are MNHNY and SVGAGI (reference sequence). V lost 2 bases, J lost 6 bases, and 5 bases stayed unmatched. The CDR3 spans 15 residues. This chain connects TRBV6-6 to TRBJ2-2; 8 nucleotides align to TRBD2. The sequence was collected from a man aged 40-49 years with acute or convalescent COVID-19. The material sequenced was peripheral blood. Here the CDR3 reads CASSYAGGLSGELFF. The CDR3 DNA reads TGTGCCAGCAGTTACGCGGGGGGCCTCTCCGGGGAGCTGTTTTTT.